This T cell receptor beta chain was identified during a study of T-cell reconstitution after alpha-beta-depleted transplantation in children. CDR1 SEHNR and CDR2 FQNEAQ come from the germline V gene (reference sequence). The V and J ends lost 1 base and 5 bases respectively, with 11 bases between them. This CDR3 contains 14 residues. Using unique molecular identifiers, the investigators prepared the TCRbeta library. MiXCR, run by TCRdb on the PCR reads, gives a single entry per CDR3 protein. The sample comprises around 670,000 distinct CDR3 sequences, about 12% of which are singletons, and 0.79% rests with the top ten.

This sequence joins TRBV7-9 and TRBJ2-5; D gene unclear. The input for sequencing was PBMCs, taken before TCRalphabeta/CD19-depleted stem cell transplant. This receptor was obtained from a girl aged 2-9 years with congenital amegakaryocytic thrombocytopenia, due to receive a stem cell transplant. This chain's CDR3 is CASSLGSVGETQYF. The CDR3 bases are TGTGCCAGCAGCTTAGGGTCCGTCGGGGAGACCCAGTACTTC. The whole variable domain, remainder taken from reference TRBV7-9 and TRBJ2-5, is DTGVSQNPRHKITKRGQNVTFRCDPISEHNRLYWYRQTLGQGPEFLTYFQNEAQLEKSRLLSDRFSAERPKGSFSTLEIQRTEQGDSAMYLCASSLGSVGETQYFGPGTRLLVL.